This T cell receptor beta chain came from a study of OX40 agonist ivuxolimab in advanced cancers. The method was immunoSEQ multiplex PCR; TCRdb's version includes in-frame clones alone and lacks a portion of them. The table has about 98,000 clones, more than 85% seen once. Per the germline V gene, CDR1 is MNHNS and CDR2 is SASEGT. V lost 4 bases and J 4 bases, leaving 14 bases between the germline ends. The CDR3 loop spans 16 amino acids. This clonotype was obtained from an adult with an advanced solid tumor such as melanoma, head and neck, liver or kidney cancer. J is TRBJ2-6 and V is TRBV6-1, with D tentatively TRBD1 (5 bases). Sequencing was performed on CD4+ or CD8+ T cells sorted from blood, taken in a trial of the OX40 agonist ivuxolimab. The CDR3 region is CASSAARVDGANVLTF. CDR3 coding DNA: TGTGCCAGCAGTGCTGCCAGGGTGGACGGGGCCAACGTCCTGACTTTC.